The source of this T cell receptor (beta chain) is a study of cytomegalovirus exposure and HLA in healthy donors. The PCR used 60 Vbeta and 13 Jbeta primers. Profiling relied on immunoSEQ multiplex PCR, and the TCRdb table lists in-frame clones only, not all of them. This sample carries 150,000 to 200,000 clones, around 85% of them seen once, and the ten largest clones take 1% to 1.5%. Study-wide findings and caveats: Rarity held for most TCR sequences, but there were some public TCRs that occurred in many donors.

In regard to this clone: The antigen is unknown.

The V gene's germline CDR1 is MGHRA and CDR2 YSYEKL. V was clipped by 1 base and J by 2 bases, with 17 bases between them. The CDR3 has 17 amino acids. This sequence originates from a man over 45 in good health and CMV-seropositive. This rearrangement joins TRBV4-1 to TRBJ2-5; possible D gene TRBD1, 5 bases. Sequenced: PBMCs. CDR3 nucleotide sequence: TGCGCCAGCAGCCAAGGTAGGCGCAGGGTACAGCAAGAGACCCAGTACTTC. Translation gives CASSQGRRRVQQETQYF.